The clone carrying this TCR beta chain occurred a few times. Trimming took 7 bases from V and 2 from J, leaving 8 bases between them. Germline V lookup: CDR1 MDHEN, CDR2 SYDVKM. CDR3 size: 12 residues. This specimen comes from a study of T-cell memory formation after mild COVID-19. Each CDR3 protein is one row after TCRdb ran MiXCR on the 5' RACE reads. Here the sample spans under 550,000 distinct CDR3 sequences, over 15% being singletons. Input material: PBMCs or a T cell subset sorted from them (not recorded which). The clonotype was recovered from an adult woman who had mild COVID-19 (a few samples of this study predate the infection). Cell type and time point are not known. The V and J genes are TRBV28 and TRBJ1-1; D not resolved. The DNA for the CDR3 is TGTGCCAGCACTTCTCTAAACACTGAAGCTTTCTTT. It is translated as CASTSLNTEAFF.